The 8 T cell receptor beta chains presented below share a single source sample, sequenced in a study of blood T cell repertoires in COVID-19. Profiling relied on immunoSEQ multiplex PCR, and the TCRdb table lists in-frame clones only, not all of them. The data show approximately 300,000 clones, 85% to 95% seen once. The material sequenced was PBMCs or T cells enriched from blood (not recorded which). These receptors originate from a woman aged 25-40 years who had been exposed to COVID-19.

The chain combines TRBV7-9 with TRBJ1-5, with 8 bases that match TRBD1. V gave up 5 bases and J gave up 4 bases; unmatched junction bases: 7. Germline V gives CDR1 SEHNR, CDR2 FQNEAQ (reference sequence). The CDR3 length is 15 residues. The CDR3 protein is CASSPDRVSNQPQHF. CDR3 nucleotides: TGTGCCAGCAGCCCGGACAGGGTGTCAAATCAGCCCCAGCATTTT.

In nucleotides, the CDR3 is TGTGCCAGAGCTACCCCCCTCGAGGTGCAAGAGACCCAGTACTTC. As protein: CARATPLEVQETQYF. This chain connects TRBV11-3 to TRBJ2-5; D gene ambiguous. The CDR3 runs to 15 residues. Germline lookup yields CDR1 SGHNT and CDR2 YENEEA. V was pared by 9 bases and J by 2 bases, with 19 bases between.

This sequence joins TRBV11-2 and TRBJ1-5; 7 bases are shared with TRBD1. Germline CDR1 is SGHAT and CDR2 is FQNNGV. The CDR3 has 14 amino acids. V dropped 5 bases and J dropped 3; count of bases not matched to a gene: 4. CDR3 sequence reads: CASSATGNNQPQHF. The CDR3 DNA follows: TGTGCCAGCAGCGCGACAGGGAACAATCAGCCCCAGCATTTT. The full variable domain, in which reference TRBV11-2 and TRBJ1-5 provide the parts outside the CDR3, is EAGVAQSPRYKIIEKRQSVAFWCNPISGHATLYWYQQILGQGPKLLIQFQNNGVVDDSQLPKDRFSAERLKGVDSTLKIQPAKLEDSAVYLCASSATGNNQPQHFGDGTRLSIL.

V usage is TRBV30 and J usage is TRBJ1-5; no firm D call. Trimming removed 2 bases from V and 5 bases from J, with 10 bases in between. The CDR3 runs 13 residues. Germline-derived CDR1 and CDR2 are GTSNPN and SVGIG (reference sequence). The CDR3 DNA sequence: TGTGCCTGGAGTAACGGAGGCGATCAGCCCCAGCATTTT. Translation gives CAWSNGGDQPQHF.

This chain uses TRBV21-1 with TRBJ2-7; TRBD1 was called by the table and not checked on the DNA. TRBV21-1 is listed as a pseudogene. The CDR3 has 19 amino acids. CDR3 residues: CASSKDQAFWFDGLYEQYF. For the CDR3, the DNA is TGTGCCAGCAGCAAAGATCAGGCTTTCTGGTTCGATGGCCTGTACGAGCAGTACTTC.

This sequence joins TRBV4-3 and TRBJ2-3; possibly TRBD1 for D (5 bases). The V gene lost 4 bases and the J gene lost 1 base, with 15 bases spanning the gap. CDR1 and CDR2 (germline): LGHNA, YSLEER. The CDR3 has 16 residues. CDR3: CASSPGRGRRTDTQYF. CDR3 DNA: TGCGCCAGCAGCCCTGGTAGGGGTAGGCGCACAGATACGCAGTATTTT.

This sequence joins TRBV24-1 and TRBJ2-7; D perhaps matches TRBD2 (6 bases). V lost 12 bases and J lost 0, with 17 bases in between. CDR1 and CDR2 (germline): KGHDR, SFDVKD. The CDR3 sequence is 14 residues long. The CDR3 spells CARSWGENSYEQYF. The CDR3 DNA reads TGTGCCCGCTCTTGGGGGGAAAACTCCTACGAGCAGTACTTC.

The rearrangement links TRBV12-3 or TRBV12-4 to TRBJ1-2; 11 nucleotides align to TRBD1. The CDR3 has 13 amino acids. V shed 7 bases, J shed 8 bases, and the junction held 6 bases outside the gene matches. The CDR3 here is CASTLDRGRGYTF. CDR3 DNA sequence: TGTGCCAGCACCCTGGACAGGGGGCGCGGCTACACCTTC.